This T cell receptor (beta chain) was sequenced during a study of TIL therapy for anti-PD-1-resistant metastatic lung cancer. Sequencing used immunoSEQ v3. Assay used: immunoSEQ multiplex PCR; TCRdb lists only in-frame clones, some missing. This table has about 60,000 clones, over 75% appearing once. Time point specified: pre-treatment sample, taken before nivolumab and TIL therapy. Stage 4 NSCLC adults joined between 2017 and 2020. This clone came up a few times. CDR3 length: 18 residues. Germline CDR1 is MDHEN and CDR2 is SYDVKM. V trimming: 2 bases; J trimming: 2 bases; junction bases outside the gene matches: 9.

The receptor comes from a person aged 25-79 years with non-small cell lung cancer. Sequences were derived from blood, sampled at baseline. The rearrangement uses TRBV28 and TRBJ2-7, with 13 bases lining up with TRBD2. This chain's CDR3 is CASSLGTSGIRVTYEQYF. The CDR3 region has the DNA TGTGCCAGCAGTTTAGGGACTAGCGGGATTCGGGTCACCTACGAGCAGTACTTC.